The source of this T cell receptor (beta chain) is a study of response to subunit inactivated influenza vaccine. Study-wide results and limits: After each seasonal influenza vaccination, few new T cells are recruited, the authors suggested.

On this clonotype itself: Its antigen is undetermined.

This CDR3 is 16 amino acids long. CDR1 and CDR2 from the germline V gene are SGHRS and YFSETQ. J gave up 5 bases and V 0 bases, and 8 bases lay outside the gene matches. Using its own MiXCR run on the RT-PCR reads, TCRdb lists one record per CDR3 protein. The sample lists over 400,000 distinct CDR3 sequences; roughly 13% were seen once. The chain is built from TRBV5-1 and TRBJ2-1; 7 bases fit TRBD2. This clonotype was obtained from a man in his forties or fifties who received an inactivated influenza vaccine. The sequencing here drew on PBMCs from blood, taken around seven weeks after vaccination. The CDR3 protein is CASSLGVASGNNEQFF. The CDR3 region has the DNA TGCGCCAGCAGCTTGGGGGTGGCTAGCGGAAACAATGAGCAGTTCTTC.